This T cell receptor (beta chain) was identified during a study of blood T cell repertoires in COVID-19. The CDR3 has 13 residues. V was cut by 3 bases and J by 2 bases, with 7 bases left in between. Germline V gene sequence: CDR1 KGHSH, CDR2 LQKENI. About this clone: This CDR3 is also generated by other DNA sequences in the sample.

Produced via immunoSEQ multiplex PCR; TCRdb's table is partial and in-frame only. The sample holds some 110,000 clones, about 83% seen once. The gene calls are TRBV18 and TRBJ1-1; D is ambiguous. The clonotype was recovered from a woman between 25 and 40 years old who had recovered from COVID-19. Sequenced sample: PBMCs or T cells enriched from blood (not recorded which). CDR3 coding DNA: TGTGCCAGCTCACCGTCCGGTAACACTGAAGCTTTCTTT. The encoded protein is CASSPSGNTEAFF.